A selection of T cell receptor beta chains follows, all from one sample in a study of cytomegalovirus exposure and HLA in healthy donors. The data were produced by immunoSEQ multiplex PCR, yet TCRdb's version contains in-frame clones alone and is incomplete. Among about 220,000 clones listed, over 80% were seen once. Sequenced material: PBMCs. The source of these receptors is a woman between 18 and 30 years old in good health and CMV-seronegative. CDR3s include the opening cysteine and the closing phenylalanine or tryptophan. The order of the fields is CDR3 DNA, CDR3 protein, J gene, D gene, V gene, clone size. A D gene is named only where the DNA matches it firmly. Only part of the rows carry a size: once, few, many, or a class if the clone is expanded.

CDR3nt: TGTGCCAGCAGCTTTGAACTGCCCAGACTAGCGGGAGTGTGGGAGCAGTACTTC; CDR3aa: CASSFELPRLAGVWEQYF; j_gene: TRBJ2-7; d_gene: TRBD2; v_gene: TRBV5-6; abundance: -
CDR3nt: TGTGCCAGCAGTTACTCCCAGGGTGAGCAGTTCTTC; CDR3aa: CASSYSQGEQFF; j_gene: TRBJ2-1; d_gene: -; v_gene: TRBV6-5; abundance: -
CDR3nt: TGTGCCAGCAGTGAATGGGCAGGGATGAACACTGAAGCTTTCTTT; CDR3aa: CASSEWAGMNTEAFF; j_gene: TRBJ1-1; d_gene: -; v_gene: TRBV6-1; abundance: -
CDR3nt: TGTGCCAGCAGCAGCGACTCGCGGGAGACCCAGTACTTC; CDR3aa: CASSSDSRETQYF; j_gene: TRBJ2-5; d_gene: -; v_gene: TRBV7-3; abundance: once
CDR3nt: TGCGCCAGCAGACTTAGCGGGAACACCGGGGAGCTGTTTTTT; CDR3aa: CASRLSGNTGELFF; j_gene: TRBJ2-2; d_gene: -; v_gene: TRBV5-1; abundance: -
CDR3nt: TGTGCCAGCAGTTGGGGATTCGACAACGGGGGGGGGACCCAGTACTTC; CDR3aa: CASSWGFDNGGGTQYF; j_gene: TRBJ2-5; d_gene: TRBD2; v_gene: TRBV28; abundance: -
CDR3nt: TGCGCCACCCTGTTCGCGGGAGGGGCCGGGGAGCTGTTTTTT; CDR3aa: CATLFAGGAGELFF; j_gene: TRBJ2-2; d_gene: TRBD2; v_gene: TRBV10-2; abundance: -
CDR3nt: TGTGCCAGCAGTTCCGACAGGAAGACTGAAGCTTTCTTT; CDR3aa: CASSSDRKTEAFF; j_gene: TRBJ1-1; d_gene: -; v_gene: TRBV28; abundance: -
CDR3nt: TGTGCCAGCAAATTCGGCCAGACTTATGGCTACACCTTC; CDR3aa: CASKFGQTYGYTF; j_gene: TRBJ1-2; d_gene: -; v_gene: TRBV2; abundance: -
CDR3nt: TGCAGCGTTGAAGATCTAACGGGGTCCGGCGGGGGCTACACCTTC; CDR3aa: CSVEDLTGSGGGYTF; j_gene: TRBJ1-2; d_gene: -; v_gene: TRBV29-1; abundance: -
CDR3nt: TGTGCCAGCAGTTTACGACTAGCGGGAGGGGTCAAAAACATTCAGTACTTC; CDR3aa: CASSLRLAGGVKNIQYF; j_gene: TRBJ2-4; d_gene: TRBD2; v_gene: TRBV28; abundance: -
CDR3nt: TGTGCCAGCAGCTTACAGATTGGGGGGAACACAGATACGCAGTATTTT; CDR3aa: CASSLQIGGNTDTQYF; j_gene: TRBJ2-3; d_gene: -; v_gene: TRBV13; abundance: -
CDR3nt: TGTGCCAGCAGCTTAGCATCGGGAGGGGAGAACGGGGAGCTGTTTTTT; CDR3aa: CASSLASGGENGELFF; j_gene: TRBJ2-2; d_gene: TRBD2; v_gene: TRBV7-7; abundance: -
CDR3nt: TGTGCCAGCAGCACCCGACAGGGTGGAACAGATACGCAGTATTTT; CDR3aa: CASSTRQGGTDTQYF; j_gene: TRBJ2-3; d_gene: TRBD1; v_gene: TRBV7-9; abundance: -
CDR3nt: TGTGCCAGCAGCTTAGATAGCGGGGACGGCGAGCAGTACTTC; CDR3aa: CASSLDSGDGEQYF; j_gene: TRBJ2-7; d_gene: TRBD2; v_gene: TRBV11-3; abundance: -
CDR3nt: TGCAGCGCTGACATAGGACAGGGGTATAATGAGCAGTTCTTC; CDR3aa: CSADIGQGYNEQFF; j_gene: TRBJ2-1; d_gene: TRBD1; v_gene: TRBV29-1; abundance: few
CDR3nt: TGCGCCAGCAGCCCCTACGGGGCGCCGGGGGATGAGCAGTTCTTC; CDR3aa: CASSPYGAPGDEQFF; j_gene: TRBJ2-1; d_gene: -; v_gene: TRBV4-1; abundance: once
CDR3nt: TGTGCCAGCAGTGTGGGAGACACTGAAGCTTTCTTT; CDR3aa: CASSVGDTEAFF; j_gene: TRBJ1-1; d_gene: -; v_gene: TRBV2; abundance: -
CDR3nt: TGTGCCAGAAGCCCGGAGGGCCAGCGGGAACGGGCCTACAATGAGCAGTTCTTC; CDR3aa: CARSPEGQRERAYNEQFF; j_gene: TRBJ2-1; d_gene: TRBD2; v_gene: TRBV5-3; abundance: -
CDR3nt: TGTGCCAGCAGTCCCCAGGGGAACAATTCACCCCTCCACTTT; CDR3aa: CASSPQGNNSPLHF; j_gene: TRBJ1-6; d_gene: -; v_gene: TRBV27; abundance: -
CDR3nt: TGTGCCAGCCGGTTAGCGGGAATTCCCTACAATGAGCAGTTCTTC; CDR3aa: CASRLAGIPYNEQFF; j_gene: TRBJ2-1; d_gene: TRBD2; v_gene: TRBV27; abundance: -
CDR3nt: TGCGCCAGCAGCTCGTCCTTAGGGACAGGGGAGGGAGATACGCAGTATTTT; CDR3aa: CASSSSLGTGEGDTQYF; j_gene: TRBJ2-3; d_gene: TRBD1; v_gene: TRBV5-1; abundance: -
CDR3nt: TGTGCCAGCAGAGAAGCGGGACGGTCCTACGAGCAGTACTTC; CDR3aa: CASREAGRSYEQYF; j_gene: TRBJ2-7; d_gene: TRBD2; v_gene: TRBV25-1; abundance: -
CDR3nt: TGTGCCACCAGCAGAGATTCCGAGGCTAGAGTGGAAGCTTTCTTT; CDR3aa: CATSRDSEARVEAFF; j_gene: TRBJ1-1; d_gene: -; v_gene: TRBV15; abundance: -
CDR3nt: TGTGCCAGCTCACCCGCCGTCGACTCCCACAATGAGCAGTTCTTC; CDR3aa: CASSPAVDSHNEQFF; j_gene: TRBJ2-1; d_gene: -; v_gene: TRBV18; abundance: -
CDR3nt: TGTGCCAGCAGTGCAGCAGGGCGAACTGAAGCTTTCTTT; CDR3aa: CASSAAGRTEAFF; j_gene: TRBJ1-1; d_gene: -; v_gene: TRBV25-1; abundance: -
CDR3nt: TGTGCCAGCAGCCCCCAAGGGGTGAATCAGCCCCAGCATTTT; CDR3aa: CASSPQGVNQPQHF; j_gene: TRBJ1-5; d_gene: -; v_gene: TRBV9; abundance: -
CDR3nt: TGTGCCAGCAGTTTCATCCTCTCCGGGACATCCCGGGGGGTGACTAACTATGGCTACACCTTC; CDR3aa: CASSFILSGTSRGVTNYGYTF; j_gene: TRBJ1-2; d_gene: -; v_gene: TRBV28; abundance: -
CDR3nt: TGTGCCAGCAGTTTACTCGGGCGGGAGACAGATACGCAGTATTTT; CDR3aa: CASSLLGRETDTQYF; j_gene: TRBJ2-3; d_gene: TRBD2; v_gene: TRBV27; abundance: -
CDR3nt: TGTGCCAGCAGTGAATTGGGGGGAAATCAGCCCCAGCATTTT; CDR3aa: CASSELGGNQPQHF; j_gene: TRBJ1-5; d_gene: -; v_gene: TRBV6-1; abundance: -
CDR3nt: TGCGCCAGCAGCTTGGTGCAACAGGGGGGAGATACGCAGTATTTT; CDR3aa: CASSLVQQGGDTQYF; j_gene: TRBJ2-3; d_gene: TRBD1; v_gene: TRBV5-1; abundance: -
CDR3nt: TGTGCCAGCAGCTTACAAATCACAGATACGCAGTATTTT; CDR3aa: CASSLQITDTQYF; j_gene: TRBJ2-3; d_gene: -; v_gene: TRBV9; abundance: -
CDR3nt: TGTGCCAGCAGCTTAGTGTCAGGGGGCAATCAGCCCCAGCATTTT; CDR3aa: CASSLVSGGNQPQHF; j_gene: TRBJ1-5; d_gene: -; v_gene: TRBV7-9; abundance: -
CDR3nt: TGCGCCAGCAGACCTGGTTCCGGGACAGGTTTATACAATGAGCAGTTCTTC; CDR3aa: CASRPGSGTGLYNEQFF; j_gene: TRBJ2-1; d_gene: TRBD1; v_gene: TRBV5-1; abundance: -
CDR3nt: TGCGCCAGCAGCCAAGATCAAAGCGGGAGGGGAGTTGGCTACGAGCAGTACTTC; CDR3aa: CASSQDQSGRGVGYEQYF; j_gene: TRBJ2-7; d_gene: TRBD2; v_gene: TRBV4-1; abundance: -
CDR3nt: TGCAGCGTTGAAGCGGGAGGGCGGAATGAGCAGTTCTTC; CDR3aa: CSVEAGGRNEQFF; j_gene: TRBJ2-1; d_gene: TRBD2; v_gene: TRBV29-1; abundance: -
CDR3nt: TGTGCCAGCAGCTTGGGGCTAGCGGGTCCAGTTCCCACCGGGGAGCTGTTTTTT; CDR3aa: CASSLGLAGPVPTGELFF; j_gene: TRBJ2-2; d_gene: TRBD2; v_gene: TRBV5-4; abundance: -
CDR3nt: TGCGCCAGCAGTGAAATAGCGGGAGGTATTGAGCAGTTCTTC; CDR3aa: CASSEIAGGIEQFF; j_gene: TRBJ2-1; d_gene: TRBD2; v_gene: TRBV10-2; abundance: -
CDR3nt: TGTGCCAGCAGTGGAGGACAGGGGGAAAGTTACAATGAGCAGTTCTTC; CDR3aa: CASSGGQGESYNEQFF; j_gene: TRBJ2-1; d_gene: TRBD1; v_gene: TRBV6-1; abundance: -
CDR3nt: TGCGCCAGCAGCTCGGGGGGACAGGGTATCGAGCAGTACTTC; CDR3aa: CASSSGGQGIEQYF; j_gene: TRBJ2-7; d_gene: TRBD1; v_gene: TRBV5-1; abundance: -
CDR3nt: TGTGCCAGCAGCTTAACTATGGCGGGAGGGGATGAGCAGTTCTTC; CDR3aa: CASSLTMAGGDEQFF; j_gene: TRBJ2-1; d_gene: TRBD2; v_gene: TRBV7-3; abundance: -
CDR3nt: TGTGCCAGCAGTAGAACACAGGGTTACGAGCAGTACTTC; CDR3aa: CASSRTQGYEQYF; j_gene: TRBJ2-7; d_gene: -; v_gene: TRBV6-5; abundance: -
CDR3nt: TGTGCCAGCAGTGATTCGTTGGGAGGGCATCAGCCCCAGCATTTT; CDR3aa: CASSDSLGGHQPQHF; j_gene: TRBJ1-5; d_gene: -; v_gene: TRBV25-1; abundance: -
CDR3nt: TGCGCCAGCAGTGAGGGCGGAACAGCCAGACTTAATGAGCAGTTCTTC; CDR3aa: CASSEGGTARLNEQFF; j_gene: TRBJ2-1; d_gene: -; v_gene: TRBV5-1; abundance: -
CDR3nt: TGTGCCAGCAGCTTCGGACTAGCGGGAGGAGATACGCAGTATTTT; CDR3aa: CASSFGLAGGDTQYF; j_gene: TRBJ2-3; d_gene: TRBD2; v_gene: TRBV7-9; abundance: -
CDR3nt: TGTGCCAGCAGTTATGGGCCTCGCCACGAAAAACTGTTTTTT; CDR3aa: CASSYGPRHEKLFF; j_gene: TRBJ1-4; d_gene: -; v_gene: TRBV6-5; abundance: -
CDR3nt: TGCGCCAGCAGCTTGGTTTGGGGACAGGGAGGAGGCTACACCTTC; CDR3aa: CASSLVWGQGGGYTF; j_gene: TRBJ1-2; d_gene: TRBD1; v_gene: TRBV5-1; abundance: few
CDR3nt: TGTGCCACCCGGCACACCCCCTTGCGGGACAGGAGCATGGGCTACACCTTC; CDR3aa: CATRHTPLRDRSMGYTF; j_gene: TRBJ1-2; d_gene: TRBD1; v_gene: TRBV7-8; abundance: -